This T cell receptor (beta chain) appears in the sequencing data of a study of beta chain features in type 1 diabetes. For this clone: Its antigen is as yet unknown.

V dropped 0 bases and J dropped 1 base, with 7 bases sitting between them. CDR3 length equals 15 residues. Per the germline V gene, CDR1 is SGHRS and CDR2 is YFSETQ. The whole isolated RNA underwent reverse transcription, so sequencing captured expressed TCRB transcripts. Assay used: immunoSEQ multiplex PCR; TCRdb lists only in-frame clones, some missing. The repertoire consists of roughly 280,000 clones, with about 23% occurring once and the leading ten covering around 0.013%. General study findings and limits: Cells with high TCR expression could be over-represented by cDNA sequencing. Patients showed naive, central memory and Treg TCRB repertoires that appeared more similar than those of healthy donors. Patients and controls would be equally affected if PCR favored shorter templates. Type 1 diabetes patients had moderately but significantly shorter TCRB CDR3s in all four CD4+ subsets.

A single heparinised blood sample, averaging about 120 mL, was obtained per donor. The chain is built from TRBV5-1 and TRBJ2-2, with unresolved D. The source material was naive CD4+ T cells from blood. The receptor was isolated from a woman younger than 45 with type 1 diabetes. CDR3 DNA sequence: TGCGCCAGCAGCTTGGGAACTCGGAACACCGGGGAGCTGTTTTTT. Translation gives CASSLGTRNTGELFF.